Sequencing of this TCR beta chain was carried out in a study of neurological immune-mediated disorders (dated by TCRdb to about 2019). In terms of the full investigation: Among the 34 multiple sclerosis patients, relapsing-remitting MS accounted for around 30 and secondary progressive MS accounted for 3. Peripheral blood TCR-beta repertoires from patients with HTLV-I-associated myelopathy (HAM/TSP), patients with multiple sclerosis, and healthy controls were compared in the study using UMI-based sequencing. The 95 to 120 TCR-beta libraries included longitudinal samples, technical triplicates and paired sorted CD4+ and CD8+ T-cell subsets alongside PBMC samples. Longitudinal HAM/TSP donors and healthy donors each had 3 time-points at intervals of about 3-40 months. Of the approximately 65 subjects in the cohort, roughly 14 were HAM/TSP patients, about 34 were multiple sclerosis patients, and 20 were healthy controls.

cDNA was synthesized by template-switch 5'RACE using a primer carrying a 10-nucleotide random unique molecular identifier by which each TCR transcript was tagged. Each sequencing run produced over 200 million TCR-beta sequences covering 15-18 subjects. Total RNA was extracted with the RNeasy kit. The KAPA Real-time Library Amplification kit was used to amplify TCR-beta VDJ regions with primers for the TCR constant region and the 5'RACE anchor. A first PCR added sample indexes and Illumina adaptors, and a second PCR then raised library yield. After purification with Ampure beads, the TCR product of roughly 650 bp was size-selected on a 2% E-gel SizeSelection system. Before pooling, library quality was checked on a Bioanalyzer, concentration was measured with Qubit, and libraries were quantified with the Kapa Library Quantification kit. An Illumina HiSeq 2500 was used to sequence the libraries paired-end at 2 x 150 bp. To increase sequence diversity, about 24-32% phiX was spiked into each library pool. In the paper's pipeline: Quality-filtered reads were processed with the UMI-based MiGEC pipeline, which removed over 85% of raw TCR sequences during error correction. VDJ genes were aligned to IMGT germline references, and each clonotype was defined by a unique CDR3 amino acid sequence together with V-J genes. VDJtools evaluated clonal expansion, Shannon diversity and CDR3 relatedness (CalcPairwiseDistances, ClusterSamples); CLCbio workbench built phylogenetic trees. Expanded clones were defined as having at least 8 unique UMIs, based on coefficient-of-variation modelling across technical triplicates. TCRdb redid the processing of the public reads, applying fastp at Q25 and MiXCR, and retained in-frame beta chains. Records with the same CDR3 protein are collapsed into one entry carrying the most frequent genes and DNA. The V and J calls reflect TCRdb's pipeline rather than the authors' work. The sample yields fewer than 85,000 distinct CDR3 sequences; 3.5% to 5.5% were counted once. The leading ten clones occupy over 5.5% of the sample.

Its CDR3 holds 15 amino acids, cysteine through phenylalanine. Just the 45-base CDR3 DNA is kept, in frame starting at base 1. V and J lose 0 bases and 3 bases, and a span of 9 bases separates them. In the germline V gene, CDR1 corresponds to ENHRY and CDR2 to SYGVKD. Overall results and qualifications from the work: TCR clonal expansion was greatest in HAM/TSP patients and smallest in MS patients, who ranked below even healthy controls. The MS cluster was not associated with any clinical or MRI features, and the authors stated that larger cohorts are needed. No identical CDR3 amino acid sequences were found to be shared among expanded clones across subjects, suggesting that TCR-beta repertoires were private in all groups. In phylogenetic analysis, the repertoires of 18 of 34 MS patients grouped into a cluster of related CDR3 sequences, which suggests a possible signature at the repertoire level.

Taken with the paper, the label for time point translates to: longitudinal time-point 3. Unsorted PBMC libraries were generated from 2 million PBMCs stored in RNAlater at -80 °C until RNA extraction. The multiple sclerosis patients were enrolled in a US clinical protocol that evaluated disease progression with magnetic resonance imaging. Peripheral blood was subjected to Ficoll-Hypaque density gradient centrifugation to isolate PBMCs, which were then cryopreserved in liquid nitrogen. This clonotype was seen ten or more times. Its antigen specificity is not known. Base quality data are lacking; no much larger clone is found one base away.

The receptor was derived from a woman aged 55-69 years with multiple sclerosis. The receptor chain draws on TRBV10-3 and TRBJ1-5; no D gene can be assigned with confidence. Specimen: PBMCs. The DNA sequence is given as TGTGCCATCAGTGAGTCCGCGGGTGTCAATCAGCCCCAGCATTTT. Translated, this gives CAISESAGVNQPQHF.